This TCR beta chain is from a study of T cell responses to AZD1222 COVID-19 vaccine. Libraries were prepared by immunoSEQ multiplex PCR; TCRdb keeps only in-frame clonotypes and omits some of them. Here the sample spans 89,000 or so clones, about 93% being singletons. As for this clone: Its antigen is still unknown. At the DNA level, this CDR3 is encoded by other sequences in the same sample as well.

Study findings and constraints: A reported finding is that nearly half of spike-specific TCRs target unmutated variant regions. Spike-specific TCR breadth and depth were elevated following two AZD1222 doses.

The V gene end was trimmed by 3 bases and the J gene end by 6 bases; junction bases not matched to a gene: 2. The germline V gene has CDR1 SGHRS and CDR2 YFSETQ. This CDR3 has 13 amino acids. The sequence came from an adult who received the AZD1222 COVID-19 vaccine. Here the sequenced sample was peripheral blood, taken 28 days after the second AZD1222 dose. The rearrangement links TRBV5-1 to TRBJ1-2; TRBD1 matches 10 bases. The CDR3 loop is CASSSGQGDGYTF. CDR3 sequence (DNA): TGCGCCAGCAGCTCCGGACAGGGGGATGGCTACACCTTC.